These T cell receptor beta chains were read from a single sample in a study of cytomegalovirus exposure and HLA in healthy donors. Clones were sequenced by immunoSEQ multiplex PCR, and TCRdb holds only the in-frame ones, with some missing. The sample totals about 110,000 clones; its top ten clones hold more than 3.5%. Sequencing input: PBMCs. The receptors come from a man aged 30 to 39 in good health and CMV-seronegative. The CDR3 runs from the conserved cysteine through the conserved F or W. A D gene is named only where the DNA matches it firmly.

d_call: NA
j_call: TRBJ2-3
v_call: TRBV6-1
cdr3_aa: CASSGLYTGIRTDTQYF
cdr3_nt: TGTGCCAGCAGTGGACTCTATACAGGGATTCGCACAGATACGCAGTATTTT

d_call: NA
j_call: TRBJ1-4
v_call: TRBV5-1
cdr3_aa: CASSPQGATNEKLFF
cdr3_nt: TGCGCCAGCAGCCCACAGGGAGCAACTAATGAAAAACTGTTTTTT

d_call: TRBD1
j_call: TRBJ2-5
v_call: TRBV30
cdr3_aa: CAWSGDRDEYF
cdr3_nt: TGTGCCTGGAGTGGCGACAGGGATGAGTACTTC

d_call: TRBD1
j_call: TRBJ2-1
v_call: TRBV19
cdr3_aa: CASHRDRGGEQFF
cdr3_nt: TGTGCCAGTCACCGGGACAGGGGGGGTGAGCAGTTCTTC

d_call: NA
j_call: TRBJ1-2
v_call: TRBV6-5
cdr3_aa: CASSAGRSNYGYTF
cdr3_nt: TGTGCCAGCAGCGCGGGCCGCTCTAACTATGGCTACACCTTC

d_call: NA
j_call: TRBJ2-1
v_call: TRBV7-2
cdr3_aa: CASSKDTYNEQFF
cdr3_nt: TGTGCCAGCAGCAAGGACACCTACAATGAGCAGTTCTTC

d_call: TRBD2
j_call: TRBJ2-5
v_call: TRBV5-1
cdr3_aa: CASSLGGFSGGTETQYF
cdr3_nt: TGCGCCAGCAGCTTGGGTGGTTTCAGCGGGGGGACGGAGACCCAGTACTTC

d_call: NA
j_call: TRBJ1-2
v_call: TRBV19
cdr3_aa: CASSEQGNYGYTF
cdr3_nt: TGTGCCAGTAGTGAACAGGGAAACTATGGCTACACCTTC

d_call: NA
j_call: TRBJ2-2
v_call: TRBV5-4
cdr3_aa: CASLLAGSNTGELFF
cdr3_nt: TGTGCCAGCTTATTGGCAGGCTCGAACACCGGGGAGCTGTTTTTT

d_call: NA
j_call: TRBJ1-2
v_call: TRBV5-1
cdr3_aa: CASRIDPGGNYGYTF
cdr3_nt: TGCGCCAGCAGAATTGACCCTGGCGGGAATTATGGCTACACCTTC

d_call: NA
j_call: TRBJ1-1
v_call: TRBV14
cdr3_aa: CASSPHWEGVSPEAFF
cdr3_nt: TGTGCCAGCAGCCCCCACTGGGAGGGGGTGAGTCCCGAAGCTTTCTTT

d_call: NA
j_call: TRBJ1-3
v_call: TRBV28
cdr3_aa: CASSLRQGGGNTIYF
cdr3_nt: TGTGCCAGCAGTTTACGGCAGGGAGGAGGAAACACCATATATTTT

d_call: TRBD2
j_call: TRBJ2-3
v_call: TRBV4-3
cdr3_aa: CASSQDGGGGAGRTGTDTQYF
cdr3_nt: TGCGCCAGCAGCCAAGATGGGGGGGGAGGGGCCGGACGGACCGGCACAGATACGCAGTATTTT

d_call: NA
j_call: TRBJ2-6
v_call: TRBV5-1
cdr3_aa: CASSLGVSGANVLTF
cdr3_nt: TGCGCCAGCAGCTTGGGAGTCTCTGGGGCCAACGTCCTGACTTTC

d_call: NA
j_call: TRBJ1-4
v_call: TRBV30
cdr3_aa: CAWAPSPNEKLFF
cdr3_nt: TGTGCCTGGGCCCCCAGTCCTAATGAAAAACTGTTTTTT

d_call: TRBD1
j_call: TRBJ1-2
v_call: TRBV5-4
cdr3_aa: CASRPTSAHTGAGGYTF
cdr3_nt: TGTGCCAGCAGGCCAACATCGGCACATACAGGGGCGGGGGGCTACACCTTC

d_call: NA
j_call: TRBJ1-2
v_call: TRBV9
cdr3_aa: CASSLQENYGYTF
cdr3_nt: TGTGCCAGCAGCTTACAGGAGAACTATGGCTACACCTTC

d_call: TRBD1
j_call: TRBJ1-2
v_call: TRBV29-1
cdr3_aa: CSVKRQGIGGYTF
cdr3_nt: TGCAGCGTTAAGCGACAGGGAATTGGTGGCTACACCTTC

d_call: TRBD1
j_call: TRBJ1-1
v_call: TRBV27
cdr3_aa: CASSLRQGVNTEAFF
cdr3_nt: TGTGCCAGCAGTTTAAGACAGGGGGTGAACACTGAAGCTTTCTTT

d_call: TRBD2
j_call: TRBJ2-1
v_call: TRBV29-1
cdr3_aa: CSVETSGGVEQFF
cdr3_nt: TGCAGCGTTGAAACAAGCGGGGGAGTTGAGCAGTTCTTC

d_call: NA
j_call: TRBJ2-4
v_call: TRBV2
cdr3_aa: CASRGGAPGVLAKNIQYF
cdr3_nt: TGTGCCAGCAGGGGGGGGGCACCGGGGGTACTAGCCAAAAACATTCAGTACTTC

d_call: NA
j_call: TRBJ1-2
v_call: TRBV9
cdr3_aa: CASSVALANYGYTF
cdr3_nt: TGTGCCAGCAGCGTAGCACTGGCTAACTATGGCTACACCTTC

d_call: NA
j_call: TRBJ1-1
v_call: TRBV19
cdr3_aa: CASSTEEGNTEAFF
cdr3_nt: TGTGCCAGTAGTACTGAGGAGGGGAACACTGAAGCTTTCTTT

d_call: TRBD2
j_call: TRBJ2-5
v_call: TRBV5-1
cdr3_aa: CASSSAPSGKETQYF
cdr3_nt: TGCGCCAGCAGTTCCGCCCCTAGCGGGAAAGAGACCCAGTACTTC

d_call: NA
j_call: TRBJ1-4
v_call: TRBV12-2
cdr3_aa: CASRLVLYRGGEKLFF
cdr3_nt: TGTGCAAGTCGCTTAGTCCTGTACAGGGGGGGAGAAAAACTGTTTTTT

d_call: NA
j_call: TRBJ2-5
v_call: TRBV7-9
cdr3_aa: CASSSGTTTQETQYF
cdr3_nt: TGTGCCAGCAGCTCCGGGACAACTACACAAGAGACCCAGTACTTC

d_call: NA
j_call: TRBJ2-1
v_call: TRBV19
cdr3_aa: CASSIGLGANEQFF
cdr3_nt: TGTGCCAGTAGTATAGGACTGGGTGCAAATGAGCAGTTCTTC

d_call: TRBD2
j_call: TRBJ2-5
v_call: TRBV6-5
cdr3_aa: CASSQAGAWETQYF
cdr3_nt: TGTGCCAGCAGTCAAGCGGGGGCATGGGAGACCCAGTACTTC

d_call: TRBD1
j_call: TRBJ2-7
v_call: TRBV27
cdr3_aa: CASSSDRGLNEQYF
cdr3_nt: TGTGCCAGCAGTTCGGACAGGGGGCTGAACGAGCAGTACTTC

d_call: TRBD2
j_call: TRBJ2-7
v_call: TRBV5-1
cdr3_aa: CASSFSGGDYEQYF
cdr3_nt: TGCGCCAGCAGCTTTAGCGGGGGGGATTACGAGCAGTACTTC

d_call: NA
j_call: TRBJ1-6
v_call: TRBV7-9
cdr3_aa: CASSYRGNNSPLHF
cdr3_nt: TGTGCCAGCAGCTATAGAGGGAATAATTCACCCCTCCACTTT

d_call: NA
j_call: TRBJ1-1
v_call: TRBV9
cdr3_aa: CASSDEGLGRTEAFF
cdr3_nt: TGTGCCAGCAGCGATGAAGGACTCGGGAGGACTGAAGCTTTCTTT

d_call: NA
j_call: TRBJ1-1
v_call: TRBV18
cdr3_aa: CASSPGLPMNTEAFF
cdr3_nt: TGTGCCAGCTCACCGGGACTTCCTATGAACACTGAAGCTTTCTTT

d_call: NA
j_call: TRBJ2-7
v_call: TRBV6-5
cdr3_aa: CASSYGRTGSSYEQYF
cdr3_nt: TGTGCCAGCAGTTACGGACGGACCGGGAGCTCCTACGAGCAGTACTTC

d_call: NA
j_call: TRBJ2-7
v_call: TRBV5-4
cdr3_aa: CASSLGGETYEQYF
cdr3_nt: TGTGCCAGCAGCTTGGGGGGGGAGACCTACGAGCAGTACTTC

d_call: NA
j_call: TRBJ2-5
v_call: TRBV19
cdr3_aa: CASQSAGSQETQYF
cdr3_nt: TGTGCCTCCCAATCCGCGGGTTCGCAAGAGACCCAGTACTTC

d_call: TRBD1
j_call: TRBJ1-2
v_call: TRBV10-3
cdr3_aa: CAIRGDRGAYGYTF
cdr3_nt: TGTGCCATCAGGGGGGACAGGGGGGCTTATGGCTACACCTTC

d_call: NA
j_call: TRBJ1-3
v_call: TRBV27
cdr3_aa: CASMTGGLGNTIYF
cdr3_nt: TGTGCCAGCATGACGGGGGGCCTAGGAAACACCATATATTTT

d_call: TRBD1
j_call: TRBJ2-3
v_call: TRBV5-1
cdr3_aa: CASSMGQGFGTDTQYF
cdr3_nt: TGCGCCAGCAGCATGGGACAGGGGTTTGGCACAGATACGCAGTATTTT

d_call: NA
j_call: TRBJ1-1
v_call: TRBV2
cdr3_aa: CATGRGGRPEAFF
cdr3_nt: TGTGCCACCGGGAGGGGGGGAAGGCCTGAAGCTTTCTTT

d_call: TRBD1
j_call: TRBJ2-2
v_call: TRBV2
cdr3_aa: CASSRDRSTGELFF
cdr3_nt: TGTGCCAGCAGTAGGGACAGATCCACCGGGGAGCTGTTTTTT

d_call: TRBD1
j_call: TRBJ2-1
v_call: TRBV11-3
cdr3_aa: CASSSDRAAYNEQFF
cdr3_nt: TGTGCCAGCAGCTCGGACAGGGCGGCCTACAATGAGCAGTTCTTC

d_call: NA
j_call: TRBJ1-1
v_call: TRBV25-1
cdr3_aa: CASSELGQLNTEAFF
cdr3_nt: TGTGCCAGCAGTGAATTAGGACAGTTGAACACTGAAGCTTTCTTT

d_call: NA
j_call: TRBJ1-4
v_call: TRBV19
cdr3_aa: CASTRRMGLTNEKLFF
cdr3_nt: TGTGCCAGTACTCGCAGGATGGGGCTGACTAATGAAAAACTGTTTTTT

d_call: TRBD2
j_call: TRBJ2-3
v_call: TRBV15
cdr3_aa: CATSSPGTSGGADTQYF
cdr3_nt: TGTGCCACCAGCAGCCCCGGGACTAGCGGGGGGGCAGATACGCAGTATTTT

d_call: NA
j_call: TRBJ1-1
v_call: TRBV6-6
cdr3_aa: CASSYDSLATEAFF
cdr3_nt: TGTGCCAGCAGTTACGACAGTCTTGCCACTGAAGCTTTCTTT

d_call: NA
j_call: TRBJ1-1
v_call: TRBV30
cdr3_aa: CAWSRTEAFF
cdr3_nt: TGTGCCTGGAGTCGCACTGAAGCTTTCTTT